What follows is one T cell receptor beta chain and its context. The antigen is undetermined. PCR was performed using 60 Vbeta and 13 Jbeta primers. Some clones are missing from TCRdb's copy, which holds only in-frame ones; the method was immunoSEQ multiplex PCR. This repertoire shows 130,000 to 150,000 clones, roughly 78% found once; its top ten account for about 2.2%. The CDR3 loop spans 16 amino acids. Germline V CDR1 and CDR2: SGHTA, FQGTGA. V lost 0 bases and J lost 0, with 12 bases in between. This entry belongs to a study of cytomegalovirus exposure and HLA in healthy donors. General study points: The study put under 200 TCR beta chains on its list as cytomegalovirus-associated. In a later analysis, a missense DCLRE1C variant was linked to TCR beta V- and J-gene trimming.

The V and J genes are TRBV7-3 and TRBJ2-7; D is possibly TRBD1 (6 bases). The sequenced sample consisted of PBMCs. The TCR originated in a man aged 30 to 45 in good health and CMV-seronegative. DNA of the CDR3: TGTGCCAGCAGCTTAACCGGACAGCCGAACTCCTACGAGCAGTACTTC. This codes for CASSLTGQPNSYEQYF.